This TCR beta chain derives from a study of cytomegalovirus exposure and HLA in healthy donors. Broader study findings: More than 15,000 TCR beta sequences were associated with HLA alleles at 0.05 false discovery rate in a later analysis. In a later analysis, TCR beta V- and J-gene trimming was associated with a missense DCLRE1C variant.

The primer mix had 60 Vbeta and 13 Jbeta primers. Libraries were prepared by immunoSEQ multiplex PCR; TCRdb keeps only in-frame clonotypes and omits some of them. The sample lists 100,000 to 150,000 clones; 79% were seen once. The V and J ends lost 7 bases and 4 bases respectively, with 14 bases between them. The length of the CDR3 is 13 residues. CDR1 is WSHSY and CDR2 is SAAADI in the germline V gene. In the case of this clone: Its antigen is as yet unknown. Other DNA variants within this sample encode the same CDR3.

Source material: PBMCs. This TCR came from a man aged 18 to 29 in good health and CMV-seronegative. This sequence joins TRBV10-2 and TRBJ2-7, with D possibly matching TRBD1 (6 bases). CDR3 residues: CASTPQGKYEQYF. The CDR3 DNA reads TGCGCCAGCACCCCACAGGGCAAATACGAGCAGTACTTC.